This T cell receptor beta chain was sequenced for a study of cytomegalovirus exposure and HLA in healthy donors. Profiled with immunoSEQ multiplex PCR; TCRdb holds only in-frame clones, not every one. This sample has 150,000 to 250,000 clones, with about 81% found just once. Germline assignment: CDR1 GTSNPN and CDR2 SVGIG (reference sequence). This CDR3 has 14 residues. Trimming stripped 2 bases from V and 2 bases from J, with 11 bases between. Material: PBMCs. J is TRBJ2-3 and V is TRBV30, with D possibly being TRBD2 (6 bases). The receptor was derived from a woman aged 25-40 years in good health and CMV-seronegative. CDR3 residues: CAWSPGLYTDTQYF. The CDR3 DNA reads as TGTGCCTGGAGTCCGGGACTTTACACAGATACGCAGTATTTT. The whole variable domain, filled in from reference TRBV30 and TRBJ2-3, reads SQTIHQWPATLVQPVGSPLSLECTVEGTSNPNLYWYRQAAGRGLQLLFYSVGIGQISSEVPQNLSASRPQDRQFILSSKKLLLSDSGFYLCAWSPGLYTDTQYFGPGTRLTVL.